Included here is one TCR beta chain sequence, with context. An end of the junction differs from the germline gene, which may be a read error. The CDR3 is 15 residues long. Germline lookup yields CDR1 LGHNA and CDR2 YSLEER. These data originate in a study of response to subunit inactivated influenza vaccine. TCRdb passed the RT-PCR reads through MiXCR, listing each CDR3 protein once. The sample includes under 200,000 distinct CDR3 sequences, about 12% of them seen just once. The sample was also reused in another study, on T cells expressing NK-cell markers. That paper adds: Libraries used 5'RACE template switching adding universal primer site and UMIs. Repertoire data for TCR beta were derived from sorted T cells (CD3+CD56+NKG2C+, CD3+CD56+NKG2C- and CD3+CD56-NKG2C+). The CD3+CD56-NKG2C+ fraction was also led by these clonotypes in a few donors.

The chain recombines TRBV4-3 with TRBJ2-2; D call uncertain. This clonotype was sampled from a middle-aged man who received an inactivated influenza vaccine. Sequencing was performed on CD8+ T cells sorted from PBMCs, taken approximately 13 days after vaccination. CDR3 in DNA: TGCGCCATCAGCCAAGGAATCGGGAACACCGGGGAGCTGTTTTTT. As protein: CAISQGIGNTGELFF.